These T cell receptor beta chains were read from a single sample in a study of CXCR3-negative and CXCR3-positive naive CD8 T cells. TCRdb reprocessed the 5' RACE reads and stores each CDR3 protein as one record, lacking DNA. The sample includes roughly 120,000 distinct CDR3 sequences. The sample was naive CXCR3+ CD8+ T cells from blood. These receptors were obtained from a human donor in good health. Some clones in this sample may be carry-over from other donors' samples. CDR3s include the opening cysteine and the closing phenylalanine or tryptophan. Fields, in order: J gene, V gene, CDR3 protein.

j_gene: TRBJ1-1
v_gene: TRBV18
CDR3aa: CASSPEAGASAEAFF

j_gene: TRBJ2-5
v_gene: TRBV20-1
CDR3aa: CSAVLGFQETQYF

j_gene: TRBJ1-5
v_gene: TRBV4-1
CDR3aa: CASSLSRGSNQPQHF

j_gene: TRBJ2-7
v_gene: TRBV15
CDR3aa: CATSRDWDRVYEQYF

j_gene: TRBJ2-6
v_gene: TRBV5-1
CDR3aa: CASSLYGTGGSGANVLTF

j_gene: TRBJ2-7
v_gene: TRBV3-1
CDR3aa: CASSRNRDSSYEQYF

j_gene: TRBJ2-2
v_gene: TRBV5-6
CDR3aa: CASSLAPENTGELFF

j_gene: TRBJ1-5
v_gene: TRBV7-6
CDR3aa: CASSLTGSNQPQHF

j_gene: TRBJ2-7
v_gene: TRBV12-3/TRBV12-4
CDR3aa: CASTDRVFDEQYF

j_gene: TRBJ2-3
v_gene: TRBV7-8
CDR3aa: CASSSTPGTSSTDTQYF

j_gene: TRBJ2-7
v_gene: TRBV5-5
CDR3aa: CASSWTQASDYEQYF

j_gene: TRBJ2-2
v_gene: TRBV5-1
CDR3aa: CASTLGGENGELFF

j_gene: TRBJ2-7
v_gene: TRBV5-1
CDR3aa: CASSGGAYEQYF

j_gene: TRBJ2-3
v_gene: TRBV7-2
CDR3aa: CASSVGTSSRTDTQYF

j_gene: TRBJ1-2
v_gene: TRBV7-9
CDR3aa: CASSLSGGSYGYTF

j_gene: TRBJ2-3
v_gene: TRBV2
CDR3aa: CASSSGTSSWADTQYF

j_gene: TRBJ2-1
v_gene: TRBV7-2
CDR3aa: CASSLFRSSYNEQFF

j_gene: TRBJ2-3
v_gene: TRBV28
CDR3aa: CASRRLARSTDTQYF

j_gene: TRBJ1-2
v_gene: TRBV7-9
CDR3aa: CASSLEFLFALTETNYGYTF

j_gene: TRBJ2-7
v_gene: TRBV29-1
CDR3aa: CSVEYRGYEQYF

j_gene: TRBJ2-6
v_gene: TRBV29-1
CDR3aa: CSVVGQGGSGANVLTF

j_gene: TRBJ2-5
v_gene: TRBV7-9
CDR3aa: CASSSSTGVQETQYF

j_gene: TRBJ2-3
v_gene: TRBV4-1
CDR3aa: CASSQEDRTEDTQYF

j_gene: TRBJ1-1
v_gene: TRBV20-1
CDR3aa: CSARETGITEAFF

j_gene: TRBJ2-2
v_gene: TRBV5-6
CDR3aa: CASSFSGYPNTGELFF

j_gene: TRBJ2-7
v_gene: TRBV29-1
CDR3aa: CSVVLSRTGGYEQYF

j_gene: TRBJ1-3
v_gene: TRBV6-2/TRBV6-3
CDR3aa: CASSTERRRTGNTIYF

j_gene: TRBJ1-1
v_gene: TRBV5-6
CDR3aa: CASSLGVPNTEAFF

j_gene: TRBJ2-7
v_gene: TRBV6-2/TRBV6-3
CDR3aa: CASQDSRKMGYEQYF

j_gene: TRBJ1-5
v_gene: TRBV7-7
CDR3aa: CAILDRNTGEPQHF

j_gene: TRBJ1-1
v_gene: TRBV10-1
CDR3aa: CASTPGRYGTEAFF

j_gene: TRBJ2-3
v_gene: TRBV5-6
CDR3aa: CASSTGLTDTQYF

j_gene: TRBJ2-5
v_gene: TRBV25-1
CDR3aa: CASRGRVQETQYF

j_gene: TRBJ1-2
v_gene: TRBV29-1
CDR3aa: CSVGTGDGHGYTF

j_gene: TRBJ2-3
v_gene: TRBV29-1
CDR3aa: CSALRGVRTDTQYF

j_gene: TRBJ2-3
v_gene: TRBV9
CDR3aa: CASSAPSSTDTQYF

j_gene: TRBJ2-2
v_gene: TRBV10-3
CDR3aa: CAISDTFSRTANTGELFF

j_gene: TRBJ1-2
v_gene: TRBV7-2
CDR3aa: CASSLRDDLVGYTF

j_gene: TRBJ2-1
v_gene: TRBV4-2
CDR3aa: CASSQTSGTIIPHEQFF

j_gene: TRBJ1-1
v_gene: TRBV4-2
CDR3aa: CASSSYHGQPNTEAFF

j_gene: TRBJ2-1
v_gene: TRBV19
CDR3aa: CASSISGSSYNEQFF

j_gene: TRBJ2-3
v_gene: TRBV29-1
CDR3aa: CSVEGYTSTDTQYF

j_gene: TRBJ1-1
v_gene: TRBV27
CDR3aa: CASRGGWAEAFF

j_gene: TRBJ2-7
v_gene: TRBV6-2/TRBV6-3
CDR3aa: CASSYLVAEGEQYF

j_gene: TRBJ2-3
v_gene: TRBV20-1
CDR3aa: CSAPSPSGRAYDTQYF

j_gene: TRBJ1-3
v_gene: TRBV5-6
CDR3aa: CASSLGFRGLNSGNTIYF

j_gene: TRBJ1-1
v_gene: TRBV10-3
CDR3aa: CAISDEGWGTEAFF

j_gene: TRBJ2-3
v_gene: TRBV20-1
CDR3aa: CSAEGLAHPTDTQYF

j_gene: TRBJ2-1
v_gene: TRBV10-3
CDR3aa: CAIRDQGPNEQFF

j_gene: TRBJ2-7
v_gene: TRBV12-3/TRBV12-4
CDR3aa: CASRQDWTYEQYF

j_gene: TRBJ2-7
v_gene: TRBV3-1
CDR3aa: CASSQSGTPKGEQYF

j_gene: TRBJ2-3
v_gene: TRBV5-5
CDR3aa: CASSFRDGPYTDTQYF

j_gene: TRBJ2-2
v_gene: TRBV11-2
CDR3aa: CASSLQGTGELFF

j_gene: TRBJ2-5
v_gene: TRBV4-1
CDR3aa: CASSQVERETQYF

j_gene: TRBJ2-7
v_gene: TRBV19
CDR3aa: CASSIGRSPPEQYF